The 20 T cell receptor beta chains below come from one sample, sequenced in a study of T cell repertoires in cytomegalovirus infection. Via MiXCR, TCRdb re-called the reads, giving one row per CDR3 protein. The sample gives around 550,000 distinct CDR3 sequences, around 27% of which show up once; approximately 13% is in the top ten. Material for sequencing was PBMCs. Every receptor here comes from a human donor in good health (CMV status not recorded). Some clones in this sample may be carry-over from other donors' samples.

This clonotype was observed many times. The genes are TRBV11-2 and TRBJ2-1; 11 bases are a match to TRBD2. This CDR3 comprises 17 residues. Germline V CDR1 and CDR2: SGHAT, FQNNGV. V dropped 4 bases and J dropped 4; count of bases not matched to a gene: 9. The CDR3 DNA reads as TGTGCCAGCAGCTCCCGGGCCCGGACTAGCGGGTACAATGAGCAGTTCTTC. Its protein is CASSSRARTSGYNEQFF. The complete variable domain, with remaining parts taken from reference TRBV11-2 and TRBJ2-1, reads EAGVAQSPRYKIIEKRQSVAFWCNPISGHATLYWYQQILGQGPKLLIQFQNNGVVDDSQLPKDRFSAERLKGVDSTLKIQPAKLEDSAVYLCASSSRARTSGYNEQFFGPGTRLTVL.

This clonotype was picked up a small number of times. The chain has TRBV27 and TRBJ2-7, with 8 nucleotides matching TRBD2. The J segment lost 2 bases and the V segment lost 5 bases, leaving 11 bases of the junction unmatched. The CDR3 totals 16 residues. In germline, CDR1 is MNHEY, CDR2 SMNVEV (reference sequence). CDR3 loop: CASSPTTSGYTYEQYF. For the CDR3, the DNA is TGTGCCAGCAGTCCTACTACTAGCGGATACACCTACGAGCAGTACTTC.

At least ten counts were recorded for this clonotype. The chain uses TRBV7-2 and TRBJ1-1; 9 bases fit TRBD1. From germline, CDR1 is SGHTA and CDR2 FQGNSA. V shed 3 bases and J 1 base; nucleotides not matched to a gene: 3. The length of the CDR3 is 15 residues. The CDR3, as DNA: TGTGCCAGCAGCTTCCGGGACAGGGCGAACACTGAAGCTTTCTTT. Translated: CASSFRDRANTEAFF.

V and J are TRBV2 and TRBJ2-2; possible D gene TRBD2, 6 bases. The V and J ends lost 3 bases and 7 bases respectively, with 15 bases between them. The CDR3 consists of 15 residues. The germline CDR1 and CDR2 sequences are SNHLY and FYNNEI. Here the CDR3 DNA reads TGTGCCAGCAGTGATCGGGGGTCCTGGGGCGGGGAGCTGTTTTTT. Protein sequence: CASSDRGSWGGELFF.

The J gene is TRBJ2-1, the V gene TRBV20-1; D is undetermined. The CDR3 runs 15 residues. Germline V gives CDR1 DFQATT, CDR2 SNEGSKA (reference sequence). V was shortened by 5 bases and J by 0 bases, with 14 bases between the two germline ends. DNA of the CDR3: TGCAGTGCTGAAAGCTATGAGTCCTCCTACAATGAGCAGTTCTTC. Protein sequence: CSAESYESSYNEQFF.

This clonotype was counted ten times or more. The chain employs TRBV29-1 and TRBJ2-7; 10 bases align to TRBD2. V dropped 3 bases and J dropped 6; count of bases not matched to a gene: 8. The CDR3 length is 14 residues. Germline V lookup: CDR1 SQVTM, CDR2 ANQGSEA. CDR3 DNA: TGCAGCGTTGACGCGGGGCTAGCGGGAGTCGAGCAGTACTTC. It encodes CSVDAGLAGVEQYF.

This clonotype was seen a handful of times. The V and J genes are TRBV7-4 and TRBJ2-1; D not certain. This CDR3 is built from 12 residues. Germline CDR1 reads SGHVT; CDR2 reads SQSDAQ. V was trimmed by 1 base and J by 7 bases, leaving 5 bases between them. The CDR3 nucleotides read TGTGCCAGCAGCTTAGGTATGAATGAGCAGTTCTTC. Translation gives CASSLGMNEQFF.

The chain links TRBV12-3 or TRBV12-4 to TRBJ2-1; 10 nucleotides align to TRBD1. The CDR3 spans 16 residues. V was clipped by 3 bases and J by 7 bases; unmatched bases: 9. CDR3 coding DNA: TGTGCCAGCAGTTTGAGCCCGGGACAGGGGAAGAATGAGCAGTTCTTC. Its translation: CASSLSPGQGKNEQFF.

The chain carries TRBV28 and TRBJ2-2; maybe TRBD1 (6 bases). CDR3 length: 15 amino acids. Germline V lookup: CDR1 MDHEN, CDR2 SYDVKM. Trimming removed 5 bases at V and 6 bases at J, with 16 bases between. CDR3 nucleotides: TGTGCCAGCAGTCCCACCGCCAGGGGCTCCGGGGAGCTGTTTTTT. As protein: CASSPTARGSGELFF.

The chain links TRBV7-4 to TRBJ1-5; D unresolved. V gave up 0 bases and J gave up 2 bases, with 11 bases separating them. Germline assignment: CDR1 SGHVT and CDR2 SQSDAQ. The CDR3 totals 16 residues. CDR3 sequence reads: CASSLAGSSGNQPQHF. The CDR3 coding sequence is TGTGCCAGCAGCTTAGCCGGCTCTTCTGGCAATCAGCCCCAGCATTTT. The variable domain in full, with the rest retrieved from reference TRBV7-4 and TRBJ1-5, is GAGVSQSPRYKVAKRGRDVALRCDSISGHVTLYWYRQTLGQGSEVLTYSQSDAQRDKSGRPSGRFSAERPERSVSTLKIQRTEQGDSAVYLCASSLAGSSGNQPQHFGDGTRLSIL.

This clonotype was picked up many times. This chain joins TRBV7-2 and TRBJ2-2; the D is unclear. This CDR3 region has 12 residues. Trimming shortened V by 5 bases and J by 7 bases, and 8 bases separated the two germline ends. The germline gives CDR1 SGHTA, CDR2 FQGNSA. This chain's CDR3 is CASSTYLGELFF. DNA of the CDR3: TGTGCCAGCAGCACCTACCTCGGGGAGCTGTTTTTT.

The chain uses TRBV19 and TRBJ1-4, with 10 nucleotides matching TRBD1. Trimming took 3 bases from V and 6 from J; bases not matched to a gene: 1. The CDR3 has 14 residues. Germline assignment: CDR1 LNHDA and CDR2 SQIVND (reference sequence). CDR3 DNA sequence: TGTGCCAGTAGTATGGGACAGGGGCATGAAAAACTGTTTTTT. Translated: CASSMGQGHEKLFF.

The table lists this clonotype with a few counts. The V call is TRBV19, the J call TRBJ2-1; no clear D gene. Germline lookup yields CDR1 LNHDA and CDR2 SQIVND (reference sequence). Deletions cut 7 bases from V and 10 bases from J, with 8 bases between. CDR3 length equals 10 residues. CDR3 protein: CASTAQEQFF. In DNA form, the CDR3 reads TGTGCCAGTACCGCCCAGGAGCAGTTCTTC.

The chain couples TRBV6-6 to TRBJ2-1, with 11 bases lining up with TRBD2. Germline V gene lookup returns CDR1 MNHNY and CDR2 SVGAGI (reference sequence). The J segment lost 7 bases and the V segment lost 0 bases, leaving 2 bases of the junction unmatched. CDR3 length: 15 residues. The CDR3 bases are TGTGCCAGCAGTTACTCTAGCGGGAGGGTGAATGAGCAGTTCTTC. Its translation: CASSYSSGRVNEQFF.

This clonotype has ten or more counts. V is TRBV7-2 and J is TRBJ1-1; 9 bases are a match to TRBD1. The germline gives CDR1 SGHTA, CDR2 FQGNSA. The CDR3 covers 15 residues. J lost 1 base, V lost 5 bases, and 5 bases had no gene match. The CDR3 coding sequence is TGTGCCAGCAGCGGCACAGGGGGCCGGAACACTGAAGCTTTCTTT. This translates into CASSGTGGRNTEAFF.

The CDR3: CSARPMNTEAFF. DNA of the CDR3: TGCAGTGCTAGACCGATGAACACTGAAGCTTTCTTT. The genes are TRBV20-1 and TRBJ1-1; D is undetermined. The V gene's germline CDR1 is DFQATT and CDR2 SNEGSKA (reference sequence). The ends were cut back, 2 bases at V and 0 bases at J, with 4 bases in the middle. The CDR3 covers 12 residues.

The rearrangement uses TRBV7-2 and TRBJ2-5; weak D call: TRBD1 (5 bases). The CDR3 is made up of 14 amino acids. Deletions cut 4 bases from V and 2 bases from J, with 11 bases between. CDR1 and CDR2 from the germline V gene are SGHTA and FQGNSA. CDR3 sequence (DNA): TGTGCCAGCAGCTATCAGGCAGGGCAAGAGACCCAGTACTTC. It encodes CASSYQAGQETQYF.

The genes are TRBV7-2 and TRBJ2-3; TRBD1 might be the D (7 bases). Germline CDR1 SGHTA, CDR2 FQGNSA. V was clipped by 11 bases and J by 3 bases, with 18 bases between them. The CDR3 contains 14 residues. CDR3 bases: TGTGCCGTCCGGAGGGGGCCAGCAACAGATACGCAGTATTTT. This encodes CAVRRGPATDTQYF.

There are a few counts of this clonotype. J is TRBJ2-7 and V is TRBV28; D ambiguous. CDR1 is MDHEN, CDR2 SYDVKM, per germline. This CDR3 is 15 amino acids long. V gave up 8 bases and J gave up 1 base, with 18 bases separating them. The CDR3 DNA is TGTGCCAGCGGAGAGAATACAGAGCCTTCCTACGAGCAGTACTTC. This codes for CASGENTEPSYEQYF.

This chain joins TRBV4-1 and TRBJ2-7, with D maybe TRBD2 (5 bases). The length of the CDR3 is 17 residues. The V and J ends lost 0 bases and 6 bases respectively, with 21 bases between them. CDR1 MGHRA and CDR2 YSYEKL come from the germline V gene. CDR3 protein: CASSQEAGRTRDREQYF. For the CDR3, the DNA is TGCGCCAGCAGCCAAGAGGCGGGCCGCACTAGGGATCGCGAGCAGTACTTC.